The 8 T cell receptor beta chains below were found in one sample sequenced in a study of shared clonotypes between healthy human individuals. Method: immunoSEQ multiplex PCR; TCRdb's copy keeps in-frame clones and lacks some. In the table there are roughly 1,500,000 clones, roughly 98% of which are singletons. Sequencing was done on a sample of naive CD4+ T cells sorted from blood. Noted subset: CD45RA+ positively selected. The receptors were gathered from a man aged 30 to 39 in good health.

The J gene is TRBJ1-1, the V gene TRBV29-1; D ambiguous. The CDR3 runs 12 residues. V gave up 3 bases and J gave up 5 bases, with 10 bases separating them. CDR1 and CDR2 from the germline V gene are SQVTM and ANQGSEA. The CDR3: CSVDSGGTEAFF. CDR3 bases: TGCAGCGTTGACAGCGGAGGAACTGAAGCTTTCTTT.

The genes are TRBV4-3 and TRBJ2-2; D remains unclear. Trimming removed 1 base from V and 1 base from J, with 13 bases in between. The length of the CDR3 is 17 residues. Germline V gene sequence: CDR1 LGHNA, CDR2 YSLEER. The CDR3 DNA sequence: TGCGCCAGCAGCCAAGTTCTATATGGAGAGAACACCGGGGAGCTGTTTTTT. Translated, it gives CASSQVLYGENTGELFF.

Worth noting for this clone: Distinct nucleotide sequences in the sample also encode this CDR3. J is TRBJ1-5 and V is TRBV4-3, with no clear D. Trimming removed 1 base from V and 4 bases from J, with 5 bases in between. Germline CDR1 reads LGHNA; CDR2 reads YSLEER. The CDR3 loop spans 13 amino acids. CDR3 DNA sequence: TGCGCCAGCAGCCAAGCGATTAATCAGCCCCAGCATTTT. Encoded protein: CASSQAINQPQHF.

V is TRBV4-1 and J is TRBJ2-7, with D unclear. V lost 0 bases, J lost 2 bases, and 17 bases lay in between. CDR3 size: 17 residues. From germline, CDR1 is MGHRA and CDR2 YSYEKL. The CDR3 is CASSQDWVKDRTYEQYF. Written as DNA, the CDR3 is TGCGCCAGCAGCCAAGATTGGGTTAAGGACCGAACCTACGAGCAGTACTTC.

V and J are TRBV29-1 and TRBJ2-6; D is ambiguous. CDR3 length equals 14 residues. V was clipped by 5 bases and J by 1 base, with 9 bases between them. Per the germline V gene, CDR1 is SQVTM and CDR2 is ANQGSEA. The CDR3 is CSVFSVSGANVLTF. In DNA, the CDR3 is TGCAGCGTTTTTTCAGTATCTGGGGCCAACGTCCTGACTTTC.

The genes are TRBV4-2 and TRBJ2-3; 13 nucleotides agree with TRBD2. This CDR3 has 18 amino acids. Trimming cost V 1 base and J 4 bases; bases outside gene matches: 8. Germline values: CDR1 LGHNA, CDR2 YNFKEQ. The CDR3 protein is CASSQAGLAGTGSDTQYF. CDR3 DNA sequence: TGTGCCAGCAGCCAAGCGGGACTAGCGGGAACGGGATCAGATACGCAGTATTTT.

This clone was seen a single time. The rearrangement uses TRBV29-1 and TRBJ2-1; no definite D call. CDR3 length: 15 residues. The V end was cut by 2 bases, the J end by 0 bases, with 11 bases between. Germline lookup yields CDR1 SQVTM and CDR2 ANQGSEA. The CDR3 DNA sequence: TGCAGCGTTGAAAAGTCGGAAGGCTCCTACAATGAGCAGTTCTTC. This codes for CSVEKSEGSYNEQFF.

The chain is built from TRBV25-1 and TRBJ1-2; no clear D gene. Germline V CDR1 and CDR2: MGHDK, SYGVNS. Between the trimmed V and J ends, which lost 1 base and 2 bases, there was a span of 8 bases. The CDR3 is made up of 14 amino acids. The CDR3 reads CASSELWVNYGYTF. DNA of the CDR3: TGTGCCAGCAGTGAATTGTGGGTGAACTATGGCTACACCTTC.